This T cell receptor (beta chain) was recorded in a study of beta chain features in type 1 diabetes. Study results and limitations: Among patients with Type 1 diabetes, TCRB CDR3s were moderately but significantly shorter in every one of the four CD4+ subsets. Researchers reported that naive, central memory and Treg TCRB repertoires appeared more similar in patients than in healthy donors.

This clone was counted only a few times. The antigen is not known. Other DNA sequences in this specimen translate into the identical CDR3. Of the isolated RNA, all was reverse transcribed, and so the sequenced material was expressed TCRB transcripts. Sequencing used immunoSEQ multiplex PCR; TCRdb keeps in-frame clones, though not all of them. The sample includes hundreds of thousands of clones, 11% to 15% seen only once; the top ten take roughly 0.04%. The sample taken for sequencing was naive CD4+ T cells from blood. This clonotype was sampled from a man aged 18 to 30 with type 1 diabetes.

CDR3 sequence reads: CASSVSGTNTGELFF. The CDR3 region has the DNA TGTGCCAGCAGCGTATCCGGGACGAACACCGGGGAGCTGTTTTTT. The V gene is TRBV9, the J gene TRBJ2-2, with a tentative D call TRBD2 (5 bases). The ends were cut back, 1 base at V and 0 bases at J, with 7 bases in the middle. The CDR3 sequence is 15 residues long. The germline gives CDR1 SGDLS, CDR2 YYNGEE.